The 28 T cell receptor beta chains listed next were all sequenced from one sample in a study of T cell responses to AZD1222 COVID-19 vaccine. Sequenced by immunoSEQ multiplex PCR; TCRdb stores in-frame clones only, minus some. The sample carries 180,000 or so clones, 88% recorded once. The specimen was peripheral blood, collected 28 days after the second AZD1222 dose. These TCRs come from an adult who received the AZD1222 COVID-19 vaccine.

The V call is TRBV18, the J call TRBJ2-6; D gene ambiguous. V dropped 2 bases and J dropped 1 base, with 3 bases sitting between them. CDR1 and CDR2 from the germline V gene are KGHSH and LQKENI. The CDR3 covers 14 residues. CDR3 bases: TGTGCCAGCTCACCAGAGTCTGGGGCCAACGTCCTGACTTTC. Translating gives CASSPESGANVLTF.

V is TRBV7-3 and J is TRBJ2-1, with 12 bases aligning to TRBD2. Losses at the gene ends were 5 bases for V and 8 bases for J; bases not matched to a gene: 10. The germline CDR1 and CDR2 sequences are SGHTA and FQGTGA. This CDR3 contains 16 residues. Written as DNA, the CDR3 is TGTGCCAGCAGCCCAACCCGACTAGCGGGAGCCGATGAGCAGTTCTTC. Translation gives CASSPTRLAGADEQFF. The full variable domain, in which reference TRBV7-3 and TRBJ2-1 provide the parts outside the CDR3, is GAGVSQTPSNKVTEKGKYVELRCDPISGHTALYWYRQSLGQGPEFLIYFQGTGAADDSGLPNDRFFAVRPEGSVSTLKIQRTERGDSAVYLCASSPTRLAGADEQFFGPGTRLTVL.

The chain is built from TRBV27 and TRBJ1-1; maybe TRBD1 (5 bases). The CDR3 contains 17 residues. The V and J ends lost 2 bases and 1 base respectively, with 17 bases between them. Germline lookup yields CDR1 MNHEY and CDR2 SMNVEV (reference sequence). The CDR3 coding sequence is TGTGCCAGCAGTTTAAGGGGTGGGCAGGGTTCGAACACTGAAGCTTTCTTT. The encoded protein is CASSLRGGQGSNTEAFF.

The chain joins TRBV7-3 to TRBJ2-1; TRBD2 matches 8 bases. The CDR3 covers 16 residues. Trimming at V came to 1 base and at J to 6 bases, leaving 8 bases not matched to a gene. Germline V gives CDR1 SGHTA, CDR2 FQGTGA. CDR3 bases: TGTGCCAGCAGCTTAAGGGGGGCAGCGGGAGTCAATGAGCAGTTCTTC. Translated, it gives CASSLRGAAGVNEQFF.

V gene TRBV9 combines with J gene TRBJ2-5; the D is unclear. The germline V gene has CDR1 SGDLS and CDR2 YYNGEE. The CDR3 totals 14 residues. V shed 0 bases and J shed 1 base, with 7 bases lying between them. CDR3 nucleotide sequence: TGTGCCAGCAGCGTAGGGTGGGTCCAAGAGACCCAGTACTTC. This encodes CASSVGWVQETQYF.

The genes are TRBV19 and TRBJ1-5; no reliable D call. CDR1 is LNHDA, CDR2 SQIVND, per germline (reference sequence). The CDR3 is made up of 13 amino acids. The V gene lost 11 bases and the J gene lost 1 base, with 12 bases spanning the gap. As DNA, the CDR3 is TGTGCCTCTCGGGTCAGAAGCAATCAGCCCCAGCATTTT. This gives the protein CASRVRSNQPQHF.

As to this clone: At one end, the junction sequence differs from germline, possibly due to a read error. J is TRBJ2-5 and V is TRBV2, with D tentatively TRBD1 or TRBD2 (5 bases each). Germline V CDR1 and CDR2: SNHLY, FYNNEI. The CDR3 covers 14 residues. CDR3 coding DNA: TGTGCCAGCAGGGAAGGGACCGTCCAAGAGACCCAGTACTTC. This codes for CASREGTVQETQYF.

CDR3 protein: CASSEGGTAYEQYF. DNA for the CDR3: TGTGCCAGCAGCGAGGGGGGGACAGCCTACGAGCAGTACTTC. The chain has TRBV9 and TRBJ2-7; TRBD1 or TRBD2 may be the D gene (7 bases each). The germline gives CDR1 SGDLS, CDR2 YYNGEE. V dropped 3 bases and J dropped 2 bases, with 12 bases sitting between them. The CDR3 covers 14 residues.

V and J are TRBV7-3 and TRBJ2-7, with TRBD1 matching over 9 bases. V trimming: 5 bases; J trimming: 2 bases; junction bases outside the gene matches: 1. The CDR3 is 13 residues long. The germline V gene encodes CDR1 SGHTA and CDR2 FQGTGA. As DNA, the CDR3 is TGTGCCAGCAGCAGACAGGGGGCCTACGAGCAGTACTTC. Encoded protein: CASSRQGAYEQYF.

CDR3 residues: CASSQEGGGFSTDTQYF. CDR3 in DNA: TGCGCCAGCAGCCAAGAGGGGGGGGGATTTAGCACAGATACGCAGTATTTT. V gene TRBV4-3 combines with J gene TRBJ2-3; 7 nucleotides match TRBD2. The germline CDR1 and CDR2 sequences are LGHNA and YSLEER. The CDR3 sequence is 17 residues long. J gave up 0 bases and V 0 bases, and 6 bases lay outside the gene matches.

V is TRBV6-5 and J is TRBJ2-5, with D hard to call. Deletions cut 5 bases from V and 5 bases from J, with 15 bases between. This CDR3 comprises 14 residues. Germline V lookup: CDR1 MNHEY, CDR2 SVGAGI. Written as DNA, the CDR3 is TGTGCCAGCAGTAAAACCCATAGCTCGGAGACCCAGTACTTC. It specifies CASSKTHSSETQYF.

CDR3 in DNA: TGTGCCAGCAGTTACGAGGGTAGCGGCTACGAGCAGTACTTC. Its protein product is CASSYEGSGYEQYF. V gene TRBV6-6 combines with J gene TRBJ2-7; weak D call: TRBD2 (6 bases). Germline lookup yields CDR1 MNHNY and CDR2 SVGAGI (reference sequence). The length of the CDR3 is 14 residues. The V end lost 2 bases, the J end lost 3 bases, and 11 bases lay between the germline ends.

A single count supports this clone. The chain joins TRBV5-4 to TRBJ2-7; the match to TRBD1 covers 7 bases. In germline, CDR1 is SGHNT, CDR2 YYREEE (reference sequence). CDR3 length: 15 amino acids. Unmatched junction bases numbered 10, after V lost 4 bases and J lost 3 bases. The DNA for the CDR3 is TGTGCCAGCAGCAAAGACAGGGTGGGGAACTACGAGCAGTACTTC. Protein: CASSKDRVGNYEQYF.

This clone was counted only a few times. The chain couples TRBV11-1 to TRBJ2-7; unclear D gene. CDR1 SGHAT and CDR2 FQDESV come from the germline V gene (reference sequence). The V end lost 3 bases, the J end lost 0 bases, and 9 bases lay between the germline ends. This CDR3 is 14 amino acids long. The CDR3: CASSFEGSSYEQYF. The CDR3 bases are TGTGCCAGCAGCTTTGAAGGAAGCTCCTACGAGCAGTACTTC.

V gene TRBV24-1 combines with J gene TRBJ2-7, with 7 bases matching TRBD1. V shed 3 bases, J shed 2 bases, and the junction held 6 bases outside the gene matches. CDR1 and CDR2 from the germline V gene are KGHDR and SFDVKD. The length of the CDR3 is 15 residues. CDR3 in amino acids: CATSDRGQGAYEQYF. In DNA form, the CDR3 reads TGTGCCACCAGTGATAGGGGTCAGGGGGCCTACGAGCAGTACTTC.

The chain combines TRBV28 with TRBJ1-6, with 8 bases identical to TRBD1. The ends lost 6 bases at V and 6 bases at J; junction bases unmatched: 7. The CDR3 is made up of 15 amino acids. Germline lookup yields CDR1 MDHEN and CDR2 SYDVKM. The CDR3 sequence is CASSKNRGVNSPLHF. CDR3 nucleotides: TGTGCCAGCAGCAAGAACAGGGGGGTTAATTCACCCCTCCACTTT.

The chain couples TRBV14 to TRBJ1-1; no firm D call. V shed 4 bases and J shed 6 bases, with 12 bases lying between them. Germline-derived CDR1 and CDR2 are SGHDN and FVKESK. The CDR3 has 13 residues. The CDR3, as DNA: TGTGCCAGCAGCCCCGAAATGAGGCCTGAAGCTTTCTTT. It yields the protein CASSPEMRPEAFF.

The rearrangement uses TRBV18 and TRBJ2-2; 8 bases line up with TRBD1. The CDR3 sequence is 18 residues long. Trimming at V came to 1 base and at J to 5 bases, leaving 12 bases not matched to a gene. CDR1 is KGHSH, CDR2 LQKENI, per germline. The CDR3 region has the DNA TGTGCCAGCTCACCACGCAGTCAGGGGGCCGGCAGTACCGGGGAGCTGTTTTTT. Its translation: CASSPRSQGAGSTGELFF.

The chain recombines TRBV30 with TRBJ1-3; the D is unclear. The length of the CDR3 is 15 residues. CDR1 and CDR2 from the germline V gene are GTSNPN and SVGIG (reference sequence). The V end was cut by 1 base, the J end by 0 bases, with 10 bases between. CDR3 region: CAWSEGSRSGNTIYF. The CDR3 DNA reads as TGTGCCTGGAGTGAGGGTAGTCGCTCTGGAAACACCATATATTTT.

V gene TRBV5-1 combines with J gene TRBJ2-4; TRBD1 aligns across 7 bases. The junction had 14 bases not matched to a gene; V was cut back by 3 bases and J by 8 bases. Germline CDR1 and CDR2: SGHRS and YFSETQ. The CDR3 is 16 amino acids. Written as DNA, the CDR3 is TGCGCCAGCAGCTGGCCGGACAGGAAGGTCGGGGACATTCAGTACTTC. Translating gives CASSWPDRKVGDIQYF. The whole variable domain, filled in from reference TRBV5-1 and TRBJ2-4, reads KAGVTQTPRYLIKTRGQQVTLSCSPISGHRSVSWYQQTPGQGLQFLFEYFSETQRNKGNFPGRFSGRQFSNSRSEMNVSTLELGDSALYLCASSWPDRKVGDIQYFGAGTRLSVL.

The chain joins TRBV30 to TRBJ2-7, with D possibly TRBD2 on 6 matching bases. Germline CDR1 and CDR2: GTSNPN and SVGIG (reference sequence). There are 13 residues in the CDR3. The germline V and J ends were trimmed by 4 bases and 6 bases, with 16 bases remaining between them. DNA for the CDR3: TGTGCCTGGACCCTGGGACTCCAAGTCGAGCAGTACTTC. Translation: CAWTLGLQVEQYF.

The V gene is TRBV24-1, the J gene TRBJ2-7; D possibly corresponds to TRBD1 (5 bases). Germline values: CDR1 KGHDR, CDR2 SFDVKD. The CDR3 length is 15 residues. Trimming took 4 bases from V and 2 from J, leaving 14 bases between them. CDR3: CATSDGGHRPYEQYF. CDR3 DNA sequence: TGTGCCACCAGTGACGGCGGACATCGACCCTACGAGCAGTACTTC.

The CDR3 nucleotides are TGTGCCAGTAGTATGGGGGGAAGCCAAGAGACCCAGTACTTC. Protein: CASSMGGSQETQYF. This chain links TRBV19 with TRBJ2-5; TRBD2 might be the D (6 bases). CDR3 length: 14 residues. Germline V gene lookup returns CDR1 LNHDA and CDR2 SQIVND (reference sequence). Trimming took off 3 bases at V and 1 base at J, with 9 bases between the two ends.

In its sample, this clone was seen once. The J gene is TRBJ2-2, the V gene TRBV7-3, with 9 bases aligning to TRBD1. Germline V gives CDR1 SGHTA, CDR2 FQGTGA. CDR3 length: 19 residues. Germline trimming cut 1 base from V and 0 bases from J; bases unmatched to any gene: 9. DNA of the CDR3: TGTGCCAGCAGCTTAAAAGGGACAGGGAGGTTGACGAACACCGGGGAGCTGTTTTTT. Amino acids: CASSLKGTGRLTNTGELFF.

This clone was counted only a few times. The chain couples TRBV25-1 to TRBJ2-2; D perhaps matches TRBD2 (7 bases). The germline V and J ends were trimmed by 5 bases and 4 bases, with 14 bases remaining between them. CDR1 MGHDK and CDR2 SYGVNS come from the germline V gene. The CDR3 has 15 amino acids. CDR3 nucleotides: TGTGCCAGCAGTTCCCGGGGAGGGGGCACCGGGGAGCTGTTTTTT. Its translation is CASSSRGGGTGELFF.

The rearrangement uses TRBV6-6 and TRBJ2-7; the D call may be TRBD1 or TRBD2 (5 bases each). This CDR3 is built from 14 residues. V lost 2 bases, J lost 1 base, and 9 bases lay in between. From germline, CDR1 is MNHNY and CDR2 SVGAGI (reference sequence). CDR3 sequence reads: CASSYPGRSYEQYF. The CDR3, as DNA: TGTGCCAGCAGTTACCCGGGACGGTCCTACGAGCAGTACTTC.

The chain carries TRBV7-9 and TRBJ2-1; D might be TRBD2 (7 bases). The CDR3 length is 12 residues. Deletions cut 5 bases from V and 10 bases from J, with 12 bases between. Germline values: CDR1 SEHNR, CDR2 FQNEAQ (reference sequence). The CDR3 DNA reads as TGTGCCAGCAGCGTAGGGGGGGAAGAGCAGTTCTTC. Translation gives CASSVGGEEQFF.

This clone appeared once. The CDR3 sequence is CASSSGPRKQFF. DNA for the CDR3: TGTGCCAGCAGCTCGGGACCCCGAAAGCAGTTCTTC. The rearrangement uses TRBV7-8 and TRBJ2-1; D might be TRBD1 or TRBD2, each matching 5 bases. The CDR3 has 12 residues. Germline-derived CDR1 and CDR2 are SGHVS and FQNEAQ. V shed 4 bases and J shed 11 bases, with 12 bases lying between them.